Presented here are 2 T cell receptor beta chains from one specimen sequenced in a study of persistence of HIV-infected CD4 T cells. Their antigen targets remain unknown. Cells were stimulated nonspecifically with anti-CD3/anti-CD28 magnetic beads. Sorting selected CD4+ T cells upregulating both CD40 ligand and CD69. This was the immunoSEQ version 4 assay in survey mode. Clones were sequenced by immunoSEQ multiplex PCR, and TCRdb holds only the in-frame ones, with some missing. The table has 35,000 to 40,000 clones, roughly 87% seen once; the top ten hold 1.3%. The sequences come from CD4+ T cells sorted from PBMCs after roughly 18-hour stimulation, collected from a patient who received antiretroviral therapy. Receptor source: an adult man with HIV who was CMV-seropositive.

The V and J genes are TRBV27 and TRBJ2-1; 11 bases map to TRBD2. The CDR3 length is 14 residues. Trimming removed 4 bases from V and 16 bases from J; junction bases left unmatched: 12. Per germline, CDR1 MNHEY and CDR2 SMNVEV (reference sequence). The CDR3, as DNA: TGTGCCAGCAGTTCCGGACTAGCGGGCTCTGTGGAATTCTTC. It codes for CASSSGLAGSVEFF.

The rearrangement joins TRBV6-2 or TRBV6-3 to TRBJ1-5; unclear D gene. Germline loops: CDR1 MNHEY, CDR2 SVGEGT. V was clipped by 5 bases and J by 0 bases, with 14 bases between them. The CDR3 covers 16 residues. In nucleotides, the CDR3 is TGTGCCAGCAGTCGCCTGACTACAGATAGCAATCAGCCCCAGCATTTT. Translating gives CASSRLTTDSNQPQHF.